This T cell receptor (beta chain) was retrieved from a study of shared clonotypes between healthy human individuals. The method was immunoSEQ multiplex PCR; TCRdb's version includes in-frame clones alone and lacks a portion of them. The sample lists about 2 million clones, approximately 95% seen once, with about 0.13% in the top ten. Sequencing was carried out using naive CD4+ T cells sorted from blood. Sample subset: CD45RA+ positively selected. This receptor was identified in a man aged 18-30 years in good health.

Written as DNA, the CDR3 is TGTGCCAGCAGCTCAACAGGGGGCGACGGGGAGCTGTTTTTT. Translated, it gives CASSSTGGDGELFF. The chain combines TRBV7-3 with TRBJ2-2; 9 bases fit TRBD1. The V segment lost 4 bases and the J segment 7 bases; nucleotides outside the gene matches: 4. Germline loops: CDR1 SGHTA, CDR2 FQGTGA. The length of the CDR3 is 14 residues.